These 18 T cell receptor beta chains came from one sample sequenced in a study of OX40 agonist ivuxolimab in advanced cancers. Using immunoSEQ multiplex PCR, the repertoire was profiled, and TCRdb retains in-frame clones only, with some absent. This table holds 9,000 to 13,000 clones, over 70% found once. The input for sequencing was CD4+ or CD8+ T cells sorted from blood, taken in a trial of the OX40 agonist ivuxolimab. The receptor source for this set is an adult with an advanced solid tumor such as melanoma, head and neck, liver or kidney cancer.

The chain has TRBV10-1 and TRBJ2-2, with TRBD2 matching over 10 bases. This CDR3 comprises 15 residues. From germline, CDR1 is WNHNN and CDR2 SYGVQD (reference sequence). J was trimmed by 3 bases and V by 2 bases; bases with no gene match: 0. CDR3 nucleotides: TGCGCCAGCAGTGAGAGCGGGAGGGACACCGGGGAGCTGTTTTTT. This codes for CASSESGRDTGELFF.

V usage is TRBV7-9 and J usage is TRBJ2-3; D tentatively reads TRBD1 or TRBD2 (5 bases each). The length of the CDR3 is 15 residues. V was clipped by 6 bases and J by 0 bases, with 13 bases between them. Germline CDR1 SEHNR, CDR2 FQNEAQ (reference sequence). The CDR3: CASSPRDASTDTQYF. In nucleotides, the CDR3 is TGTGCCAGCAGTCCCCGGGACGCAAGCACAGATACGCAGTATTTT.

J is TRBJ1-1 and V is TRBV27; D gene uncertain. CDR1 is MNHEY and CDR2 is SMNVEV in the germline V gene (reference sequence). This CDR3 spans 15 amino acids. Between the trimmed V and J ends, which lost 0 bases and 4 bases, there was a span of 12 bases. CDR3 residues: CASSLSPPAFTEAFF. As DNA, the CDR3 is TGTGCCAGCAGTTTATCCCCACCAGCCTTCACTGAAGCTTTCTTT.

The CDR3 bases are TGTGCCAGCAGCTTAGTGACGAACACCGGGGAGCTGTTTTTT. It encodes CASSLVTNTGELFF. The chain recombines TRBV13 with TRBJ2-2; D uncertain. The V gene's germline CDR1 is PRHDT and CDR2 FYEKMQ (reference sequence). There are 14 residues in the CDR3. V was shortened by 1 base and J by 0 bases, with 3 bases between the two germline ends.

V and J are TRBV5-4 and TRBJ2-5, with 15 nucleotides matching TRBD2. V lost 3 bases and J lost 5; bases outside the gene matches: 5. The CDR3 runs to 16 residues. The germline CDR1 and CDR2 sequences are SGHNT and YYREEE (reference sequence). CDR3 in DNA: TGTGCCAGCAGCTACGGACTAGCGGGAGGGCCGGAGACCCAGTACTTC. The encoded protein is CASSYGLAGGPETQYF.

This clone has a single count. The chain is built from TRBV30 and TRBJ1-3; D is unclear. In germline, CDR1 is GTSNPN, CDR2 SVGIG (reference sequence). V was pared by 0 bases and J by 1 base, with 10 bases between. This CDR3 has 15 residues. In nucleotides, the CDR3 is TGTGCCTGGAGTGTGGACGCATCGTCTGGAAACACCATATATTTT. Translated, it gives CAWSVDASSGNTIYF. The full variable domain, with the rest looked up from reference TRBV30 and TRBJ1-3, is SQTIHQWPATLVQPVGSPLSLECTVEGTSNPNLYWYRQAAGRGLQLLFYSVGIGQISSEVPQNLSASRPQDRQFILSSKKLLLSDSGFYLCAWSVDASSGNTIYFGEGSWLTVV.

The rearrangement uses TRBV7-9 and TRBJ2-7; weak D call: TRBD2 (5 bases). The germline gives CDR1 SEHNR, CDR2 FQNEAQ (reference sequence). Trimming removed 5 bases at V and 2 bases at J, with 13 bases between. This CDR3 region has 14 residues. Written as DNA, the CDR3 is TGTGCCAGCAGCGAACGGACTGAAACCTACGAGCAGTACTTC. It is translated as CASSERTETYEQYF. The full variable domain, in which reference TRBV7-9 and TRBJ2-7 provide the parts outside the CDR3, is DTGVSQNPRHKITKRGQNVTFRCDPISEHNRLYWYRQTLGQGPEFLTYFQNEAQLEKSRLLSDRFSAERPKGSFSTLEIQRTEQGDSAMYLCASSERTETYEQYFGPGTRLTVT.

The J gene is TRBJ2-5, the V gene TRBV4-1, with 11 positions matching TRBD2. This CDR3 region has 17 residues. Unmatched junction bases numbered 10, after V lost 2 bases and J lost 5 bases. Germline V gives CDR1 MGHRA, CDR2 YSYEKL. The CDR3 region is CASSQLTSGTSWETQYF. The CDR3 DNA reads as TGCGCCAGCAGCCAACTGACTAGCGGGACGTCCTGGGAGACCCAGTACTTC.

By share, this clone counts as medium-sized. The chain couples TRBV7-8 to TRBJ2-2; tentative D call: TRBD1 (6 bases). This CDR3 is built from 16 residues. V lost 5 bases, J lost 1 base, and 14 bases lay in between. Looked up from germline, CDR1 is SGHVS and CDR2 is FQNEAQ. CDR3 residues: CASSITGSENTGELFF. As DNA, the CDR3 is TGTGCCAGCAGCATAACAGGGTCGGAGAACACCGGGGAGCTGTTTTTT.

The rearrangement joins TRBV7-9 to TRBJ1-2; tentatively, D is TRBD1 (6 bases). Germline-derived CDR1 and CDR2 are SEHNR and FQNEAQ (reference sequence). Trimming removed 1 base at V and 4 bases at J, with 16 bases between. CDR3 length: 16 amino acids. CDR3 DNA: TGTGCCAGCAGCTTAGGGACAGCCCTCATGAGCTATGGCTACACCTTC. It codes for CASSLGTALMSYGYTF. Supplemented by reference TRBV7-9 and TRBJ1-2, the full variable domain reads DTGVSQNPRHKITKRGQNVTFRCDPISEHNRLYWYRQTLGQGPEFLTYFQNEAQLEKSRLLSDRFSAERPKGSFSTLEIQRTEQGDSAMYLCASSLGTALMSYGYTFGSGTRLTVV.

The chain couples TRBV15 to TRBJ1-5, with D possibly being TRBD1 (5 bases). V was shortened by 0 bases and J by 0 bases, with 6 bases between the two germline ends. Looked up from germline, CDR1 is LNHNV and CDR2 is YYDKDF (reference sequence). The CDR3 has 15 residues. The CDR3 region has the DNA TGTGCCACCAGCAGAGATCAGGGTAGCAATCAGCCCCAGCATTTT. Its translation: CATSRDQGSNQPQHF.

J is TRBJ1-1 and V is TRBV13, with D possibly being TRBD1 (5 bases). The CDR3 consists of 13 residues. CDR1 PRHDT and CDR2 FYEKMQ come from the germline V gene (reference sequence). Trimming removed 0 bases at V and 4 bases at J, with 6 bases between. The CDR3 is CASSLGGVTEAFF. The DNA of the CDR3 is TGTGCCAGCAGCTTAGGGGGGGTCACTGAAGCTTTCTTT.

The chain recombines TRBV9 with TRBJ2-5; 9 bases agree with TRBD2. The germline CDR1 and CDR2 sequences are SGDLS and YYNGEE. Trimming took 3 bases from V and 5 from J; bases not matched to a gene: 14. CDR3 length: 17 residues. CDR3 protein: CASSAPEAGGPGETQYF. The CDR3 DNA follows: TGTGCCAGCAGCGCCCCCGAGGCGGGGGGGCCCGGGGAGACCCAGTACTTC. The full variable domain, completed using reference TRBV9 and TRBJ2-5, is DSGVTQTPKHLITATGQRVTLRCSPRSGDLSVYWYQQSLDQGLQFLIQYYNGEERAKGNILERFSAQQFPDLHSELNLSSLELGDSALYFCASSAPEAGGPGETQYFGPGTRLLVL.

The chain uses TRBV27 and TRBJ1-2; 7 bases map to TRBD1. The length of the CDR3 is 12 residues. The germline V gene encodes CDR1 MNHEY and CDR2 SMNVEV (reference sequence). CDR3 coding DNA: TGTGCTACGAAAGGGGGCTACTATGGCTACACCTTC. Residues: CATKGGYYGYTF.

The rearrangement links TRBV6-5 to TRBJ2-4; D is possibly TRBD2 (5 bases). This CDR3 region has 13 residues. Germline CDR1 MNHEY, CDR2 SVGAGI. Trimming shortened V by 5 bases and J by 6 bases, and 11 bases separated the two germline ends. The CDR3 loop reads CASSEEGANIQYF. CDR3 DNA sequence: TGTGCCAGCAGTGAAGAGGGAGCAAACATTCAGTACTTC.

CDR3 bases: TGTGCCAGCAGAACCAGAGAGTACGAGCAGTACTTC. It yields the protein CASRTREYEQYF. The V gene is TRBV27, the J gene TRBJ2-7; D is undetermined. The CDR3 sequence is 12 residues long. The V and J ends lost 6 bases and 4 bases respectively, with 10 bases between them. Germline-derived CDR1 and CDR2 are MNHEY and SMNVEV (reference sequence).

The gene calls are TRBV7-2 and TRBJ2-1; D is undetermined. CDR1 is SGHTA and CDR2 is FQGNSA in the germline V gene. Trimming stripped 6 bases from V and 10 bases from J, with 13 bases between. CDR3 length equals 12 residues. Here the CDR3 reads CASSLDEREQFF. CDR3 coding DNA: TGTGCCAGCAGTCTAGACGAAAGGGAGCAGTTCTTC.

As DNA, the CDR3 is TGTGCCAGTAGTAATAGCGGGAACACTGAAGCTTTCTTT. Its protein product is CASSNSGNTEAFF. J is TRBJ1-1 and V is TRBV19; D remains unclear. Trimming cost V 4 bases and J 1 base, with 7 bases left between them. CDR1 and CDR2 from the germline V gene are LNHDA and SQIVND (reference sequence). The CDR3 contains 13 residues.